What follows are 21 T cell receptor beta chains derived from one specimen sequenced in a study of T cell responses to AZD1222 COVID-19 vaccine. The assay was immunoSEQ multiplex PCR, and TCRdb's table has in-frame clones only and misses some. The data hold fewer than 90,000 clones, with approximately 90% observed a single time. The source material was peripheral blood, sampled on day 0 of AZD1222 vaccination. Every receptor here comes from an adult in good health.

The V gene is TRBV11-3, the J gene TRBJ1-1, with 9 bases fitting TRBD1. This CDR3 is built from 15 residues. Germline assignment: CDR1 SGHNT and CDR2 YENEEA. Germline trimming cut 5 bases from V and 2 bases from J; bases unmatched to any gene: 6. The CDR3 nucleotides are TGTGCCAGCAGCCCGGACAGGGGCCGCAACACTGAAGCTTTCTTT. This codes for CASSPDRGRNTEAFF.

The V call is TRBV28, the J call TRBJ2-7; 7 bases line up with TRBD2. The CDR3 extends over 13 amino acids. With 11 bases clipped from V and 2 bases from J, the junction kept 9 bases outside the gene matches. Germline V gene data show CDR1 as MDHEN and CDR2 as SYDVKM. CDR3 sequence (DNA): TGTGCCTTGGGGGGGAAAGGGACCTACGAGCAGTACTTC. The encoded protein is CALGGKGTYEQYF.

The V gene is TRBV5-8, the J gene TRBJ2-2, with D possibly matching TRBD1 (5 bases). This CDR3 region has 15 residues. V lost 0 bases, J lost 7 bases, and 13 bases lay in between. The germline gives CDR1 SGHTS, CDR2 YDEGEE. CDR3 DNA: TGTGCCAGCAGCTTGGAGACAGCTGCTGGCGGGGAGCTGTTTTTT. It is translated as CASSLETAAGGELFF. Complete variable domain (other parts from reference TRBV5-8 and TRBJ2-2): EAGVTQSPTHLIKTRGQQATLRCSPISGHTSVYWYQQALGLGLQFLLWYDEGEERNRGNFPPRFSGRQFPNYSSELNVNALELEDSALYLCASSLETAAGGELFFGEGSRLTVL.

The chain recombines TRBV29-1 with TRBJ2-7, with 12 bases fitting TRBD2. V trimming: 1 base; J trimming: 3 bases; junction bases outside the gene matches: 10. Germline loops: CDR1 SQVTM, CDR2 ANQGSEA. The CDR3 runs 17 residues. The CDR3 coding sequence is TGCAGCGTTGAAGGGCTAGCGGGAGGGTCTAGGGACTACGAGCAGTACTTC. Translating it yields CSVEGLAGGSRDYEQYF.

This sequence joins TRBV7-5 and TRBJ1-6. TRBV7-5 is an annotated pseudogene. This CDR3 spans 20 amino acids. CDR3 in DNA: TGTGTCAGAAGCTTAGTGCGCCGGGGGGCCCGGAGCTCCTATAATTCACCCCTCCACTTT. The encoded protein is CVRSLVRRGARSSYNSPLHF.

V and J are TRBV10-3 and TRBJ2-7, with 10 positions matching TRBD2. Germline trimming cut 4 bases from V and 2 bases from J; bases unmatched to any gene: 8. Germline values: CDR1 ENHRY, CDR2 SYGVKD. CDR3 length: 16 amino acids. CDR3 sequence reads: CAISGTGLAEAYEQYF. The CDR3 nucleotides are TGTGCCATCAGTGGGACCGGACTAGCGGAAGCCTACGAGCAGTACTTC.

This chain joins TRBV11-3 and TRBJ2-7; the D is unclear. The V end lost 6 bases, the J end lost 3 bases, and 6 bases lay between the germline ends. The germline CDR1 and CDR2 sequences are SGHNT and YENEEA. The CDR3 sequence is 11 residues long. This CDR3 is CASSSIYEQYF. Here the CDR3 DNA reads TGTGCCAGCAGTTCTATCTACGAGCAGTACTTC.

V is TRBV24-1 and J is TRBJ1-4, with D unclear. The CDR3 has 14 amino acids. Germline loops: CDR1 KGHDR, CDR2 SFDVKD. V shed 5 bases and J shed 7 bases, with 13 bases lying between them. The CDR3 DNA reads as TGTGCCACCAGTGGGAGACAAGGACCTGAAAAACTGTTTTTT. Translated: CATSGRQGPEKLFF.

V usage is TRBV27 and J usage is TRBJ2-5; no firm D call. This CDR3 is built from 11 residues. The V end was cut by 10 bases, the J end by 7 bases, with 13 bases between. Germline V lookup: CDR1 MNHEY, CDR2 SMNVEV (reference sequence). The CDR3, as DNA: TGTGCCACCTGGCGGTCTGGGACCCAGTACTTC. It translates to CATWRSGTQYF.

V gene TRBV7-9 combines with J gene TRBJ2-2, with D hard to call. The germline V gene encodes CDR1 SEHNR and CDR2 FQNEAQ (reference sequence). There are 15 residues in the CDR3. Trimming left V 7 bases short and J 0 bases short, with 12 bases between. The CDR3 region is CASIKVTPNTGELFF. Written as DNA, the CDR3 is TGTGCCAGCATTAAAGTAACCCCGAACACCGGGGAGCTGTTTTTT.

The chain has TRBV6-1 and TRBJ1-2; D perhaps matches TRBD1 (5 bases). The length of the CDR3 is 13 residues. The V end was cut by 3 bases, the J end by 13 bases, with 18 bases between. CDR1 MNHNS and CDR2 SASEGT come from the germline V gene. CDR3 DNA: TGTGCCAGCAGTGAGGCAGGGCCGATATCCCGCACCTTC. This gives the protein CASSEAGPISRTF.

J is TRBJ2-2 and V is TRBV19, with D tentatively TRBD2 (5 bases). CDR1 LNHDA and CDR2 SQIVND come from the germline V gene (reference sequence). CDR3 length: 14 residues. The germline V and J ends were trimmed by 7 bases and 4 bases, with 13 bases remaining between them. The CDR3 region has the DNA TGTGCCAGTAACGCGGGTGGGATCACCGGGGAGCTGTTTTTT. Its protein product is CASNAGGITGELFF.

The genes are TRBV7-9 and TRBJ1-2; 12 nucleotides agree with TRBD1. The CDR3 loop spans 14 amino acids. The germline V gene encodes CDR1 SEHNR and CDR2 FQNEAQ (reference sequence). V lost 5 bases to trimming and J lost 5 bases; unmatched junction nucleotides: 3. The CDR3 DNA reads TGTGCCAGCAGCCCGGGACAGGGGGCTTATGGCTACACCTTC. This gives the protein CASSPGQGAYGYTF.

On this clone itself: This sample includes further DNA sequences coding for the same CDR3. The rearrangement uses TRBV5-8 and TRBJ1-2, with D unclear. The germline V gene has CDR1 SGHTS and CDR2 YDEGEE. V was trimmed by 0 bases and J by 2 bases, leaving 5 bases between them. CDR3 length: 13 residues. CDR3 amino acids: CASSLGQNYGYTF. For the CDR3, the DNA is TGTGCCAGCAGCTTGGGGCAGAACTATGGCTACACCTTC.

The chain links TRBV10-3 to TRBJ2-2; TRBD2 aligns across 11 bases. CDR1 ENHRY and CDR2 SYGVKD come from the germline V gene. V was clipped by 5 bases and J by 1 base; unmatched bases: 6. The CDR3 length is 17 residues. CDR3 in amino acids: CAISSGTSGENTGELFF. DNA of the CDR3: TGTGCCATCAGTTCCGGGACTAGCGGAGAGAACACCGGGGAGCTGTTTTTT.

This rearrangement joins TRBV4-2 to TRBJ1-5; D is ambiguous. Trimming removed 0 bases at V and 2 bases at J, with 8 bases between. The CDR3 sequence is 15 residues long. CDR1 is LGHNA, CDR2 YNFKEQ, per germline. CDR3 sequence: CASSQDTAGNQPQHF. In DNA form, the CDR3 reads TGTGCCAGCAGCCAAGATACCGCGGGCAATCAGCCCCAGCATTTT.

The rearrangement uses TRBV7-8 and TRBJ2-7; maybe TRBD1 (5 bases). Trimming removed 5 bases at V and 4 bases at J, with 9 bases between. This CDR3 has 12 amino acids. The germline CDR1 and CDR2 sequences are SGHVS and FQNEAQ. The CDR3 loop reads CASSRTGYEQYF. CDR3 bases: TGTGCCAGCAGCCGCACAGGATACGAGCAGTACTTC.

The J gene is TRBJ2-1, the V gene TRBV27; 7 nucleotides match TRBD2. The CDR3 sequence is 12 residues long. V lost 7 bases, J lost 10 bases, and 7 bases stayed unmatched. Germline V CDR1 and CDR2: MNHEY, SMNVEV (reference sequence). CDR3 sequence reads: CASNRAGDEQFF. In DNA form, the CDR3 reads TGTGCCAGCAACCGTGCGGGGGACGAGCAGTTCTTC.

This clone was counted a single time. The J gene is TRBJ2-1, the V gene TRBV25-1; 12 bases map to TRBD2. V was clipped by 4 bases and J by 6 bases; unmatched bases: 10. This CDR3 is built from 17 residues. Germline V gene data show CDR1 as MGHDK and CDR2 as SYGVNS. The CDR3 here is CASSAPVGLAGFNEQFF. The CDR3 DNA reads TGTGCCAGCAGTGCGCCGGTCGGACTAGCGGGATTCAATGAGCAGTTCTTC.

This chain connects TRBV11-1 to TRBJ2-7; TRBD2 might be the D (5 bases). Germline V gene sequence: CDR1 SGHAT, CDR2 FQDESV (reference sequence). The CDR3 has 15 residues. V lost 1 base and J 0 bases, leaving 10 bases between the germline ends. The CDR3 sequence: CASSLGAGSSYEQYF. Written as DNA, the CDR3 is TGTGCCAGCAGCTTAGGGGCTGGGAGCTCCTACGAGCAGTACTTC.

The V and J genes are TRBV6-5 and TRBJ2-7, with D perhaps assigned TRBD1 or TRBD2 (5 bases each). Germline values: CDR1 MNHEY, CDR2 SVGAGI. Trimming shortened V by 6 bases and J by 2 bases, and 17 bases separated the two germline ends. This CDR3 contains 15 residues. CDR3 sequence reads: CASRPGTARAYEQYF. The CDR3 coding sequence is TGTGCCAGCAGACCCGGGACCGCGAGGGCCTACGAGCAGTACTTC.